The clone carrying this T cell receptor (beta chain) was counted only a few times. The antigen is unknown. Via MiXCR, TCRdb re-called the 5' RACE reads, giving one row per CDR3 protein. The table has approximately 70,000 distinct CDR3 sequences, approximately 6.1% seen once; the top ten hold 37%. CDR1 DFQATT and CDR2 SNEGSKA come from the germline V gene (reference sequence). Trimming took 1 base from V and 1 from J, leaving 15 bases between them. The CDR3 length is 16 residues. This sample was included in a study of T cells after yellow fever vaccination. Study-level findings and limits: Abundant clonotypes from the bulk population could contaminate FACS-sorted repertoires. CD4 and CD8 compartments shared a small share of clonotypes.

Sequencing used CD8+ T cells sorted from PBMCs, obtained around 45 days after the first yellow fever vaccination. This TCR was sampled from a man between 18 and 29 years old who received the YFV17D yellow fever vaccine. The chain uses TRBV20-1 and TRBJ2-3, with no clear D. CDR3 nucleotide sequence: TGCAGTGCTAGAGTTGTAGTGGCGGTCCGCACAGATACGCAGTATTTT. Protein sequence: CSARVVVAVRTDTQYF.